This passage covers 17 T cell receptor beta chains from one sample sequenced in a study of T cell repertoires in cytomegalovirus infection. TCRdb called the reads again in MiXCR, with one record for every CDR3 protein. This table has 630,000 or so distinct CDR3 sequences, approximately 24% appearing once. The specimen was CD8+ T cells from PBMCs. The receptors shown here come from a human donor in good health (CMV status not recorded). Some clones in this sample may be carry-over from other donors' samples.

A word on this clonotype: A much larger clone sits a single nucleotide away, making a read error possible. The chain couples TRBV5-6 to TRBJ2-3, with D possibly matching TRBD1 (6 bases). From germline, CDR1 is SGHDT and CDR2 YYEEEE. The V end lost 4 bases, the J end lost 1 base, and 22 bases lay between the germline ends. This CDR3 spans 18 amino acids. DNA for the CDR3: TGTGCCAGCAGCCTTGGGCCCTCGTTGGGACAACGCACAGATACGCAGTATTTT. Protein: CASSLGPSLGQRTDTQYF.

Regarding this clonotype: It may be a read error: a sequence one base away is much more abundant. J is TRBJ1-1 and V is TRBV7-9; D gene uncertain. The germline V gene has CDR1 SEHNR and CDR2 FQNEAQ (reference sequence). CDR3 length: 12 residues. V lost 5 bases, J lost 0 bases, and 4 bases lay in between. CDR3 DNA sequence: TGTGCCAGCAGCGCCCTGAACACTGAAGCTTTCTTT. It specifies CASSALNTEAFF.

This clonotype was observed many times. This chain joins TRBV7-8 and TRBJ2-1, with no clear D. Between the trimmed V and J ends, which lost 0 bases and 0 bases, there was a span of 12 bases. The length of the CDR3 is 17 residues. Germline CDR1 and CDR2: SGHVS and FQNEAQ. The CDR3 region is CASSLALGPRSYNEQFF. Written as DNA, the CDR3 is TGTGCCAGCAGCTTAGCGTTAGGACCGCGCTCCTACAATGAGCAGTTCTTC.

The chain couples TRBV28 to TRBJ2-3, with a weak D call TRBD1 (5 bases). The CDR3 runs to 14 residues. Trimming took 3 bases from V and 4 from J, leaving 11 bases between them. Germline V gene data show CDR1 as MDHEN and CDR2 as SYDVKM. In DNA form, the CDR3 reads TGTGCCAGCAGTTTTGGACCAGGGCCAGATACGCAGTATTTT. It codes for CASSFGPGPDTQYF. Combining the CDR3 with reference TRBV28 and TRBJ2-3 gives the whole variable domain DVKVTQSSRYLVKRTGEKVFLECVQDMDHENMFWYRQDPGLGLRLIYFSYDVKMKEKGDIPEGYSVSREKKERFSLILESASTNQTSMYLCASSFGPGPDTQYFGPGTRLTVL.

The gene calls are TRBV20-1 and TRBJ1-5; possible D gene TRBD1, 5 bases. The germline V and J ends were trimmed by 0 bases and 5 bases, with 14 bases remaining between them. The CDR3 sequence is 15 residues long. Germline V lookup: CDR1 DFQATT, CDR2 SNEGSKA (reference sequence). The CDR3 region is CSARDKAGGDQPQHF. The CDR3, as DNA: TGCAGTGCTAGAGATAAGGCGGGAGGGGATCAGCCCCAGCATTTT.

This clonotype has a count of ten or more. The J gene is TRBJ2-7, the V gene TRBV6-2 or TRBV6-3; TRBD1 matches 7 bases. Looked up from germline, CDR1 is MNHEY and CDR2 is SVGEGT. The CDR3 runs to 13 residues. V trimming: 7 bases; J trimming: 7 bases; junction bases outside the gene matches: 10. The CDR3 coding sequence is TGTGCCAGCACTTCGAAGGGGGCGCGGGAGCAGTACGTC. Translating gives CASTSKGAREQYV.

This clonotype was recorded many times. The CDR3 here is CASSLTGYSSDTQYF. CDR3 in DNA: TGTGCCAGCAGCCTGACAGGATACTCCTCCGATACGCAGTATTTT. The chain employs TRBV5-6 and TRBJ2-3; tentatively, D is TRBD1 (6 bases). Germline CDR1 is SGHDT and CDR2 is YYEEEE. V dropped 4 bases and J dropped 6 bases, with 18 bases sitting between them. The CDR3 is 15 residues long.

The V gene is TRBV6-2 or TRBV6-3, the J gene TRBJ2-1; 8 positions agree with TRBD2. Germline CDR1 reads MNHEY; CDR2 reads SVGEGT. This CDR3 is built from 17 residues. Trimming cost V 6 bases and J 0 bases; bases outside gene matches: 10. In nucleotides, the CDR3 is TGTGCCAGCAGCCTTCAGATGGCGGGGGGCTCCTACAATGAGCAGTTCTTC. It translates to CASSLQMAGGSYNEQFF.

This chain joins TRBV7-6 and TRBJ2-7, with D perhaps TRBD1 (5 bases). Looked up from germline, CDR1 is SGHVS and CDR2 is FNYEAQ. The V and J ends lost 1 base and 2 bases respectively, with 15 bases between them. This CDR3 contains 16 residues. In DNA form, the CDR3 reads TGTGCCAGCAGCTTAGGGAGACAGTCCGTGCCCTACGAGCAGTACGTC. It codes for CASSLGRQSVPYEQYV.

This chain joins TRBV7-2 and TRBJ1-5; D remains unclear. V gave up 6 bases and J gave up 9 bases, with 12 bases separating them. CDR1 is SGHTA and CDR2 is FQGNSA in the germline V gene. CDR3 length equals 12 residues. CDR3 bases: TGTGCCAGCAGATCTTTCCAGCGGCCCCAGCATTTT. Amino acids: CASRSFQRPQHF.

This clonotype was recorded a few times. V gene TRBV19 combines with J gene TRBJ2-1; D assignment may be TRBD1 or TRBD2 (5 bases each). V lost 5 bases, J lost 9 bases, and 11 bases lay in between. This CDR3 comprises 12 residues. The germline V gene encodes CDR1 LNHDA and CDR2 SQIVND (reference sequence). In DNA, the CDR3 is TGTGCCAGTAGTGCCCCGGGACCTGAGCAGTTCTTC. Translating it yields CASSAPGPEQFF.

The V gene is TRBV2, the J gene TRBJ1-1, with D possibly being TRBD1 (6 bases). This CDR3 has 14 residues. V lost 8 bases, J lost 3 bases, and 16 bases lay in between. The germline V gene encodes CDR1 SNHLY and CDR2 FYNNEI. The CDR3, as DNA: TGTGCCAGCGATATCTGGGGGGGCTACACTGAAGCTTTCTTT. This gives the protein CASDIWGGYTEAFF.

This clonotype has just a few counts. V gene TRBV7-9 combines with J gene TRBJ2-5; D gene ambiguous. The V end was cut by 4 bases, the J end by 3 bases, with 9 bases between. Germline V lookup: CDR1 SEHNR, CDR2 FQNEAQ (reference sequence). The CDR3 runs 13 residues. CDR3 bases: TGTGCCAGCAGCTCCCGGACGAAAGAGACCCAGTACTTC. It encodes CASSSRTKETQYF.

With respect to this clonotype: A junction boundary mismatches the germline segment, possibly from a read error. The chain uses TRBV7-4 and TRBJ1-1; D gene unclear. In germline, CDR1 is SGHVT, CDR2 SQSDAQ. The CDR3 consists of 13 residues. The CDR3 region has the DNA TGTGTCAGCGAGGGCAGCCATAACACTGAAGCTTTCTTT. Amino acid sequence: CVSEGSHNTEAFF.

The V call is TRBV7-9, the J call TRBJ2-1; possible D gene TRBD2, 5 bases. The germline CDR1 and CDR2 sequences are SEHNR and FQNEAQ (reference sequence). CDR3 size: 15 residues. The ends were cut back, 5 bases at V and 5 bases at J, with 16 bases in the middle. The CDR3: CASSRVRGADNEQFF. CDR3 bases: TGTGCCAGCAGCCGCGTTCGGGGAGCCGACAATGAGCAGTTCTTC.

The CDR3 here is CASSSPTFGATNEKLFF. The DNA of the CDR3 is TGTGCCAGCAGTTCCCCGACCTTTGGGGCGACTAATGAAAAACTGTTTTTT. V is TRBV6-6 and J is TRBJ1-4; weak D call: TRBD1 (5 bases). Germline CDR1 reads MNHNY; CDR2 reads SVGAGI (reference sequence). With 4 bases removed from V and 2 bases from J, the gap between germline ends came to 17 bases. The length of the CDR3 is 17 residues.

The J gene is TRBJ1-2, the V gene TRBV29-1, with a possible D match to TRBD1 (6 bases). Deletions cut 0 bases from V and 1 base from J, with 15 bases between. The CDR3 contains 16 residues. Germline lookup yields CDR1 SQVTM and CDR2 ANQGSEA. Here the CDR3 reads CSVEEVGGNLNYGYTF. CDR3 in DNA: TGCAGCGTTGAAGAAGTAGGGGGAAACCTTAACTATGGCTACACCTTC. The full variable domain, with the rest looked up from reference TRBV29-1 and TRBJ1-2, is SAVISQKPSRDICQRGTSLTIQCQVDSQVTMMFWYRQQPGQSLTLIATANQGSEATYESGFVIDKFPISRPNLTFSTLTVSNMSPEDSSIYLCSVEEVGGNLNYGYTFGSGTRLTVV.